The sequence of this T cell receptor beta chain was determined in a study of blood T cell repertoires in COVID-19. Turning to the study itself: The United States, Italy and Spain provided the acute and convalescent COVID-19 samples.

In the study's own analysis: Estimation of nucleated cell counts was performed using reference gene primer amplification. The assay was immunoSEQ multiplex PCR, and TCRdb's table has in-frame clones only and misses some. The V and J calls and clone size were taken over from that table, and D and trimming were inferred from the DNA. This sample has about 92,000 clones, with over 60% found just once. The CDR3 contains 15 residues. The V gene's germline CDR1 is SGHTA and CDR2 FQGNSA. V gave up 5 bases and J gave up 2 bases, with 16 bases separating them. The rearrangement links TRBV7-2 to TRBJ2-7, with D maybe TRBD2 (6 bases). The sample taken for sequencing was peripheral blood. This receptor was taken from a man in his forties or fifties who had recovered from COVID-19. The CDR3 coding sequence is TGTGCCAGCAGCCCGACGGGGCCGGGGGCCTACGAGCAGTACTTC. This sequence encodes CASSPTGPGAYEQYF.